The TCR beta chain under discussion was sequenced for a study of blood T cell repertoires in COVID-19. Profiling relied on immunoSEQ multiplex PCR, and the TCRdb table lists in-frame clones only, not all of them. The sample lists 300,000 to 350,000 clones; 90% were seen once. Germline V CDR1 and CDR2: SQVTM, ANQGSEA. The CDR3 contains 12 residues. Between the trimmed V and J ends, which lost 2 bases and 4 bases, there was a span of 8 bases. The sequenced sample consisted of peripheral blood. This sequence joins TRBV29-1 and TRBJ1-2; D is uncertain. The TCR originated in a woman aged 40 to 50 with COVID-19, enrolled during active disease. Here the CDR3 DNA reads TGCAGCGTTGAAAAAGGAGGCTATGGCTACACCTTC. It specifies CSVEKGGYGYTF.